What follows describes a single TCR beta chain. The antigen is undetermined. The CDR3 consists of 15 residues. The germline V and J ends were trimmed by 5 bases and 4 bases, with 18 bases remaining between them. Germline V gene data show CDR1 as SGDLS and CDR2 as YYNGEE. This entry is derived from a study of regulatory T cells in long-lasting Graves disease. Study-wide findings and caveats: Persistent disease was associated with favored TRBV28 usage and with favored use of TRBJ1-2 and TRBJ2-5. For persistent Graves' patients, TCR diversity was lower than for newly diagnosed ones.

Building of the TCR beta libraries involved iRepertoire HTBI primers and Arm-PCR of CDR3 regions. TCRdb reprocessed the multiplex PCR reads via MiXCR and lists one record per CDR3 protein. Of 300,000 or so distinct CDR3 sequences listed, around 20% are singletons. The sample's time point: persistent/refractory GD, antithyroid drugs over 5 years with positive TRAb. RNA from PBMCs was the source of the TCR library. The sample consisted of peripheral blood mononuclear cells (PBMCs), taken when the disease was refractory, from a patient treated with antithyroid drugs. This TCR was sampled from a female donor with Graves disease. This sequence joins TRBV9 and TRBJ1-2; D remains unclear. CDR3 residues: CASRTGSSYVYGYTF. The CDR3 region has the DNA TGTGCCAGCAGAACGGGGAGTTCTTATGTCTATGGCTACACCTTC.